This T cell receptor (beta chain) was identified during a study of technical replicates of blood from a handful of donors. Sequencing was performed with immunoSEQ multiplex PCR; in TCRdb, only in-frame clones are kept and a portion is missing. The sample has about 94,000 clones; around 95% are singletons. This CDR3 region has 17 residues. V lost 5 bases and J lost 2; bases outside the gene matches: 12. The germline CDR1 and CDR2 sequences are LNHDA and SQIVND (reference sequence). The chain recombines TRBV19 with TRBJ1-5; 7 bases fit TRBD1. Sequenced material: T cells isolated from PBMCs. This TCR derives from a human donor in good health. CDR3 in DNA: TGTGCCAGTAGTCTACTACGAGGGGGCGCGGGCAATCAGCCCCAGCATTTT. Its translation is CASSLLRGGAGNQPQHF.